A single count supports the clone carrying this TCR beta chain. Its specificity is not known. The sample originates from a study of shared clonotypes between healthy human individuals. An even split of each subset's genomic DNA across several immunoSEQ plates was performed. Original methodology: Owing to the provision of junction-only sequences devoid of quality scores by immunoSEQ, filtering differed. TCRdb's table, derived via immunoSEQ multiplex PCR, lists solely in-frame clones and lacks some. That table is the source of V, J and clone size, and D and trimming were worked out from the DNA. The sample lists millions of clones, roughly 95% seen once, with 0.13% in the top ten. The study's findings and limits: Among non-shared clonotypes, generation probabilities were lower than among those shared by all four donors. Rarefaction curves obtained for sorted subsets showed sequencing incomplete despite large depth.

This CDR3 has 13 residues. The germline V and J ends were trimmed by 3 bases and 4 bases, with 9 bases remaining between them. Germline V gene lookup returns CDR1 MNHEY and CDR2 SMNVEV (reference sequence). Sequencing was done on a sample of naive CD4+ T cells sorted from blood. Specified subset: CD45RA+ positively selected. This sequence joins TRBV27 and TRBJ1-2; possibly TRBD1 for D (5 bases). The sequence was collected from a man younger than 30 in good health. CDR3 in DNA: TGTGCCAGCAGTTTCTCCGGGGGCTATGGCTACACCTTC. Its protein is CASSFSGGYGYTF.